One sample yielded the 29 T cell receptor beta chains listed below, sequenced in a study of blood T cell repertoires in COVID-19. Method: immunoSEQ multiplex PCR; TCRdb's copy keeps in-frame clones and lacks some. The sample shows roughly 300,000 clones, roughly 90% of them seen only once. The sequencing sample was made of peripheral blood. These receptors came from a man aged 18 to 29 with active or convalescent COVID-19.

V gene TRBV19 combines with J gene TRBJ1-1; 7 positions agree with TRBD1. Germline CDR1 is LNHDA and CDR2 is SQIVND (reference sequence). The CDR3 spans 16 residues. J was trimmed by 1 base and V by 6 bases; bases with no gene match: 11. This chain's CDR3 is CASRSAGTDRNTEAFF. The CDR3 coding sequence is TGTGCCAGTAGATCCGCTGGGACAGACAGGAACACTGAAGCTTTCTTT.

The rearrangement links TRBV3-1 (or the pseudogene TRBV3-2) to TRBJ2-2; a possible D gene is TRBD1 (6 bases). CDR1 and CDR2 (germline): LGHDT, YNNKEL (reference sequence). CDR3 size: 15 residues. Trimming stripped 0 bases from V and 6 bases from J, with 11 bases between. The CDR3 sequence: CASSQDLRGAGELFF. CDR3 nucleotides: TGTGCCAGCAGCCAAGATCTCAGGGGAGCCGGGGAGCTGTTTTTT.

The genes are TRBV6-5 and TRBJ2-1, with TRBD1 as a possible D gene (5 bases). The CDR3 extends over 11 amino acids. Trimming took 6 bases from V and 12 from J, leaving 12 bases between them. Germline CDR1 and CDR2: MNHEY and SVGAGI. The CDR3 here is CASSNGQGQFF. The CDR3 DNA is TGTGCCAGCAGCAATGGGCAGGGGCAGTTCTTC.

This rearrangement joins TRBV7-3 to TRBJ2-5, with D perhaps TRBD1 (6 bases). The CDR3 consists of 14 residues. Germline-derived CDR1 and CDR2 are SGHTA and FQGTGA. V lost 6 bases, J lost 4 bases, and 15 bases lay in between. Written as DNA, the CDR3 is TGTGCCAGCAGTTCATCTGGGGGCGGAGAGACCCAGTACTTC. Amino acid sequence: CASSSSGGGETQYF.

The chain links TRBV14 to TRBJ1-2, with 7 bases fitting TRBD1. CDR1 is SGHDN and CDR2 is FVKESK in the germline V gene. CDR3 length: 12 residues. Unmatched junction bases numbered 7, after V lost 2 bases and J lost 13 bases. CDR3 loop: CASSQTRGSCTF. The DNA for the CDR3 is TGTGCCAGCAGCCAAACCAGGGGGAGCTGCACCTTC.

The J gene is TRBJ2-5, the V gene TRBV9; D gene unclear. The CDR3 has 14 amino acids. The V and J ends lost 0 bases and 1 base respectively, with 7 bases between them. Per germline, CDR1 SGDLS and CDR2 YYNGEE. The CDR3 DNA sequence: TGTGCCAGCAGCGTAGGCCTACCCCAAGAGACCCAGTACTTC. Amino acid sequence: CASSVGLPQETQYF. Complete variable domain (other parts from reference TRBV9 and TRBJ2-5): DSGVTQTPKHLITATGQRVTLRCSPRSGDLSVYWYQQSLDQGLQFLIQYYNGEERAKGNILERFSAQQFPDLHSELNLSSLELGDSALYFCASSVGLPQETQYFGPGTRLLVL.

The chain couples TRBV11-2 to TRBJ2-3; 7 nucleotides align to TRBD1. This CDR3 has 15 residues. Trimming removed 1 base from V and 2 bases from J; junction bases left unmatched: 3. Germline CDR1 and CDR2: SGHAT and FQNNGV. CDR3 nucleotide sequence: TGTGCCAGCAGCTTAGCAGGGACAGCCACAGATACGCAGTATTTT. This gives the protein CASSLAGTATDTQYF. The full variable domain, rest sourced from reference TRBV11-2 and TRBJ2-3, is EAGVAQSPRYKIIEKRQSVAFWCNPISGHATLYWYQQILGQGPKLLIQFQNNGVVDDSQLPKDRFSAERLKGVDSTLKIQPAKLEDSAVYLCASSLAGTATDTQYFGPGTRLTVL.

The rearrangement links TRBV4-1 to TRBJ2-7; possibly TRBD1 for D (6 bases). In germline, CDR1 is MGHRA, CDR2 YSYEKL. The CDR3 length is 17 residues. Trimming stripped 0 bases from V and 1 base from J, with 16 bases between. CDR3 DNA: TGCGCCAGCAGCCAAGAGTCAGGGGCCTTTTTGTCCTACGAGCAGTACTTC. Protein product: CASSQESGAFLSYEQYF.

The CDR3 sequence is CASSPREHSGNTIYF. For the CDR3, the DNA is TGTGCCAGCAGCCCCAGGGAACACTCTGGAAACACCATATATTTT. The chain is built from TRBV6-2 or TRBV6-3 and TRBJ1-3; a weak D match, TRBD1 (5 bases). The CDR3 has 15 residues. The V end was cut by 6 bases, the J end by 0 bases, with 12 bases between. The germline gives CDR1 MNHEY, CDR2 SVGEGT.

This clone was picked up one time. This chain uses TRBV12-3 or TRBV12-4 with TRBJ2-5; TRBD2 agrees at 8 bases. This CDR3 contains 13 residues. With V trimmed by 1 base and J by 5 bases, 0 bases remained unmatched. The CDR3 region has the DNA TGTGCCAGCAGTTTAGGACTAGCGGAGACCCAGTACTTC. This gives the protein CASSLGLAETQYF.

This chain joins TRBV14 and TRBJ2-5, with D tentatively TRBD2 (6 bases). V was shortened by 0 bases and J by 5 bases, with 13 bases between the two germline ends. CDR3 length: 15 residues. Per germline, CDR1 SGHDN and CDR2 FVKESK. CDR3 DNA: TGTGCCAGCAGCCAAGAAGGCCCAGGGAGGGAGACCCAGTACTTC. It codes for CASSQEGPGRETQYF.

The table lists this clone with a few counts. The chain recombines TRBV10-2 with TRBJ1-1, with D perhaps matching TRBD1 (6 bases). V gave up 4 bases and J gave up 4 bases, with 10 bases separating them. Per the germline V gene, CDR1 is WSHSY and CDR2 is SAAADI. The CDR3 contains 13 residues. The chain's CDR3 is CASSVQGPTEAFF. As DNA, the CDR3 is TGCGCCAGCAGTGTTCAGGGGCCCACTGAAGCTTTCTTT.

About this clone itself: This probably arose from a read error, given a far larger clone one base away. V gene TRBV11-2 combines with J gene TRBJ2-5, with D perhaps TRBD2 (5 bases). The CDR3 contains 11 residues. V lost 5 bases and J lost 5, with 6 bases in between. Germline V gives CDR1 SGHAT, CDR2 FQNNGV. Here the CDR3 DNA reads TGTGCCAGCAGCCCGGGGGAGACCCAGTACTTC. Translated: CASSPGETQYF.

The V gene is TRBV2, the J gene TRBJ1-2; weak D call: TRBD1 (5 bases). The V gene lost 2 bases and the J gene lost 8 bases, with 15 bases spanning the gap. This CDR3 has 14 amino acids. The germline V gene has CDR1 SNHLY and CDR2 FYNNEI. CDR3 DNA sequence: TGTGCCAGCAGTGAAAGGGGTGGGGCGCAGGGCTACACCTTC. This codes for CASSERGGAQGYTF.

The rearrangement joins TRBV15 to TRBJ1-1; 7 bases are a match to TRBD1. The CDR3 is 15 amino acids. CDR1 is LNHNV, CDR2 YYDKDF, per germline (reference sequence). V lost 5 bases to trimming and J lost 1 base; unmatched junction nucleotides: 7. The CDR3 loop reads CATSSTDRPNTEAFF. The CDR3 nucleotides are TGTGCCACCAGCTCAACGGACAGGCCGAACACTGAAGCTTTCTTT.

This chain joins TRBV29-1 and TRBJ1-2, with 11 bases lining up with TRBD1. V lost 7 bases, J lost 10 bases, and 14 bases stayed unmatched. The germline V gene encodes CDR1 SQVTM and CDR2 ANQGSEA. This CDR3 is built from 14 residues. The CDR3 sequence is CSADAPGQGVDYTF. For the CDR3, the DNA is TGCAGCGCCGATGCACCGGGACAGGGGGTCGACTACACCTTC.

V usage is TRBV15 and J usage is TRBJ2-7; D uncertain. The V end was cut by 4 bases, the J end by 0 bases, with 10 bases between. From germline, CDR1 is LNHNV and CDR2 YYDKDF (reference sequence). The CDR3 is 14 residues long. The CDR3, as DNA: TGTGCCACCAGCAAAACGACATACTCCTACGAGCAGTACTTC. This encodes CATSKTTYSYEQYF.

This clone turned up a few times. The rearrangement links TRBV10-2 to TRBJ1-1, with 7 bases identical to TRBD1. The CDR3 is 12 amino acids. The V segment lost 7 bases and the J segment 3 bases; nucleotides outside the gene matches: 2. Germline V gene data show CDR1 as WSHSY and CDR2 as SAAADI. The CDR3 nucleotides are TGCGCCAGCAACCAGGGGGACACTGAAGCTTTCTTT. Its protein product is CASNQGDTEAFF.

The chain joins TRBV13 to TRBJ2-3; 9 bases line up with TRBD1. The V gene's germline CDR1 is PRHDT and CDR2 FYEKMQ (reference sequence). This CDR3 region has 17 residues. Losses at the gene ends were 4 bases for V and 3 bases for J; bases not matched to a gene: 11. CDR3 DNA sequence: TGTGCCAGCAGCTCTCTACAGGGGGCGAGAAGAACAGATACGCAGTATTTT. Translated, it gives CASSSLQGARRTDTQYF.

This rearrangement joins TRBV4-3 to TRBJ1-6; maybe TRBD1 (6 bases). The CDR3 is made up of 17 amino acids. The germline V gene has CDR1 LGHNA and CDR2 YSLEER. V lost 2 bases and J 2 bases, leaving 13 bases between the germline ends. For the CDR3, the DNA is TGCGCCAGCAGCCAATCCCCCAGGGGCGCCTATAATTCACCCCTCCACTTT. Protein product: CASSQSPRGAYNSPLHF.

The chain uses TRBV9 and TRBJ2-2; 7 bases agree with TRBD1. CDR1 SGDLS and CDR2 YYNGEE come from the germline V gene. The CDR3 length is 16 residues. V lost 3 bases, J lost 3 bases, and 8 bases stayed unmatched. The chain's CDR3 is CASSAPGGMYTGELFF. In nucleotides, the CDR3 is TGTGCCAGCAGCGCCCCAGGGGGTATGTACACCGGGGAGCTGTTTTTT.

This sequence joins TRBV10-2 and TRBJ1-1; D is ambiguous. The CDR3 loop spans 14 amino acids. V was pared by 0 bases and J by 1 base, with 6 bases between. Germline CDR1 and CDR2: WSHSY and SAAADI. CDR3 sequence (DNA): TGCGCCAGCAGTGAGTCGCGACAGAACACTGAAGCTTTCTTT. Amino acid sequence: CASSESRQNTEAFF.

CDR3 sequence (DNA): TGTGCCAGCAGCTTAGTGGGACTAGCGGGGGGCACAGATACGCAGTATTTT. Protein sequence: CASSLVGLAGGTDTQYF. This chain links TRBV7-8 with TRBJ2-3, with 14 bases aligning to TRBD2. This CDR3 comprises 17 residues. After removal of 1 base from V and 1 base from J, the junction contained 1 base not matched to a gene. Germline lookup yields CDR1 SGHVS and CDR2 FQNEAQ.

The chain couples TRBV15 to TRBJ2-4; TRBD1 might be the D (5 bases). V was pared by 4 bases and J by 0 bases, with 7 bases between. Germline V CDR1 and CDR2: LNHNV, YYDKDF (reference sequence). The CDR3 is 14 residues long. The CDR3, as DNA: TGTGCCACCAGCAACAGGTTAGCCAAAAACATTCAGTACTTC. Translating gives CATSNRLAKNIQYF.

The CDR3: CASSSSRRADTEAFF. In DNA form, the CDR3 reads TGTGCCAGTAGTTCCAGCAGGCGGGCGGACACTGAAGCTTTCTTT. The chain joins TRBV19 to TRBJ1-1, with D hard to call. From germline, CDR1 is LNHDA and CDR2 SQIVND (reference sequence). V lost 5 bases and J lost 3, with 16 bases in between. The CDR3 contains 15 residues.

The J gene is TRBJ1-2, the V gene TRBV19; TRBD1 is a possible D gene (5 bases). With 10 bases removed from V and 4 bases from J, the gap between germline ends came to 10 bases. There are 11 residues in the CDR3. CDR1 and CDR2 (germline): LNHDA, SQIVND (reference sequence). The CDR3 sequence is CATHDSYGYTF. The CDR3 bases are TGTGCCACTCATGACAGCTATGGCTACACCTTC.

This rearrangement joins TRBV5-6 to TRBJ2-7; TRBD1 aligns across 8 bases. After removal of 2 bases from V and 1 base from J, the junction contained 2 bases not matched to a gene. Germline CDR1 reads SGHDT; CDR2 reads YYEEEE. The CDR3 totals 14 residues. The CDR3 nucleotides are TGTGCCAGCAGCTTCGGGACAGGTTCCTACGAGCAGTACTTC. As protein: CASSFGTGSYEQYF.

V is TRBV7-9 and J is TRBJ1-1; D may be TRBD1 (6 bases). The V end was cut by 2 bases, the J end by 1 base, with 11 bases between. The germline V gene encodes CDR1 SEHNR and CDR2 FQNEAQ (reference sequence). The CDR3 is 15 residues long. CDR3 DNA: TGTGCCAGCAGCTTAATGGTGGGGGCGAACACTGAAGCTTTCTTT. The encoded protein is CASSLMVGANTEAFF.

This clone was recorded a few times. The genes are TRBV9 and TRBJ1-6, with 9 bases identical to TRBD1. The germline CDR1 and CDR2 sequences are SGDLS and YYNGEE. CDR3 length equals 15 residues. Trimming removed 3 bases from V and 11 bases from J; junction bases left unmatched: 9. The CDR3 protein is CASSATGGVTAPLHF. Written as DNA, the CDR3 is TGTGCCAGCAGCGCTACAGGGGGCGTTACGGCACCCCTCCACTTT.